Each of the 17 T cell receptor beta chains below was sequenced from the same sample in a study of HIV-infected patients and healthy controls. Roughly three months, about 14 weeks, into antiretroviral therapy, follow-up blood was collected. The repertoire came from unfractionated whole blood and reflected all unsorted peripheral T cells. 500 ng RNA was reverse transcribed with alpha and beta constant-region primers. Alpha and beta chain libraries were made separately by chain-specific third strand synthesis with multiplexing indices. TCRdb re-derived calls from the 5' RACE reads in MiXCR, one entry per CDR3 protein. The sample has 18,000 or so distinct CDR3 sequences, roughly 8.7% seen once; the top ten hold around 20%. Sequences were derived from blood, sampled during antiretroviral therapy. These receptor sequences come from an adult with HIV infection.

This clonotype was recorded many times. V is TRBV5-5 and J is TRBJ2-6, with 9 bases lining up with TRBD1. Germline V gene lookup returns CDR1 SGHKS and CDR2 YYEKEE (reference sequence). V shed 4 bases and J 4 bases; nucleotides not matched to a gene: 15. The CDR3 contains 19 residues. CDR3 sequence reads: CASSLQFSGQGAGANVLTF. Here the CDR3 DNA reads TGTGCCAGCAGCCTCCAATTCTCGGGACAGGGTGCCGGGGCCAACGTCCTGACTTTC.

This clonotype was observed a few times. The rearrangement joins TRBV20-1 to TRBJ2-2, with D tentatively TRBD2 (6 bases). CDR1 and CDR2 (germline): DFQATT, SNEGSKA (reference sequence). The CDR3 loop spans 15 amino acids. V was cut by 5 bases and J by 3 bases, with 16 bases left in between. As DNA, the CDR3 is TGCAGTGCTCGACACCGGGACTTTTACACCGGGGAGCTGTTTTTT. The encoded protein is CSARHRDFYTGELFF.

Judged by abundance, this clonotype is medium-sized. The CDR3 sequence: CASSSLTRGYNEQFF. In DNA, the CDR3 is TGTGCCAGCAGTTCCCTCACTAGGGGATACAATGAGCAGTTCTTC. The rearrangement links TRBV27 to TRBJ2-1, with D perhaps TRBD1 or TRBD2 (5 bases each). The V and J ends lost 4 bases and 4 bases respectively, with 14 bases between them. Germline CDR1 MNHEY, CDR2 SMNVEV (reference sequence). This CDR3 has 15 amino acids.

This clonotype was counted at least ten times. The rearrangement uses TRBV20-1 and TRBJ2-1; D is unresolved. Germline CDR1 is DFQATT and CDR2 is SNEGSKA (reference sequence). CDR3 length: 12 amino acids. The V end was cut by 3 bases, the J end by 3 bases, with 6 bases between. Here the CDR3 DNA reads TGCAGTGCTAGTTCTAACTACAATGAGCAGTTCTTC. It codes for CSASSNYNEQFF.

At least ten counts were recorded for this clonotype. The rearrangement uses TRBV7-9 and TRBJ2-3; no clear D gene. CDR3 length: 13 residues. V was shortened by 8 bases and J by 4 bases, with 13 bases between the two germline ends. Germline CDR1 SEHNR, CDR2 FQNEAQ (reference sequence). CDR3 region: CASLRSGPDTQYF. Written as DNA, the CDR3 is TGTGCCAGCCTACGGAGTGGCCCAGATACGCAGTATTTT.

This clonotype was counted at least ten times. The chain joins TRBV5-6 to TRBJ2-7; 7 bases are shared with TRBD1. This CDR3 contains 15 residues. The germline CDR1 and CDR2 sequences are SGHDT and YYEEEE. Germline trimming cut 2 bases from V and 2 bases from J; bases unmatched to any gene: 7. The CDR3: CASSFGLQGTYEQYF. CDR3 nucleotide sequence: TGTGCCAGCAGCTTCGGCCTACAGGGGACCTACGAGCAGTACTTC.

This clonotype was detected a few times. This chain joins TRBV7-9 and TRBJ1-6; maybe TRBD1 (5 bases). From germline, CDR1 is SEHNR and CDR2 FQNEAQ (reference sequence). V was trimmed by 5 bases and J by 6 bases, leaving 14 bases between them. The CDR3 is 15 residues long. The CDR3 loop reads CASSLREGANSPLHF. The CDR3 DNA follows: TGTGCCAGCAGCCTAAGGGAAGGGGCTAATTCACCCCTCCACTTT.

This clonotype was seen ten or more times. The V and J genes are TRBV27 and TRBJ2-7; D ambiguous. Germline V gives CDR1 MNHEY, CDR2 SMNVEV (reference sequence). This CDR3 is built from 11 residues. V shed 5 bases and J shed 2 bases, with 4 bases lying between them. The CDR3 DNA reads as TGTGCCAGCAGTCCCACCTACGAGCAGTACTTC. Translated: CASSPTYEQYF.

This clonotype was counted many times. This chain connects TRBV11-2 to TRBJ2-6; TRBD2 is a possible D gene (5 bases). Germline CDR1 and CDR2: SGHAT and FQNNGV. The CDR3 totals 15 residues. V shed 8 bases and J shed 0 bases, with 11 bases lying between them. The CDR3, as DNA: TGTGCCAGCGGAGGTCCCTCCTCTGGGGCCAACGTCCTGACTTTC. Encoded protein: CASGGPSSGANVLTF.

The table lists this clonotype with many counts. The gene calls are TRBV18 and TRBJ2-5; TRBD2 might be the D (6 bases). Germline V lookup: CDR1 KGHSH, CDR2 LQKENI. The CDR3 is 14 residues long. Trimming shortened V by 3 bases and J by 2 bases, and 10 bases separated the two germline ends. The CDR3 coding sequence is TGTGCCAGCTCACCCCCGAGCGGGCAAGAGACCCAGTACTTC. The encoded protein is CASSPPSGQETQYF.

This clonotype occurred many times. In DNA, the CDR3 is TGTGCCAGCAGTCTTTCTTCCAACGAGCAGTACTTC. This translates into CASSLSSNEQYF. The rearrangement joins TRBV3-1 to TRBJ2-7; no clear D gene. Deletions cut 6 bases from V and 5 bases from J, with 11 bases between. Germline assignment: CDR1 LGHDT and CDR2 YNNKEL (reference sequence). The CDR3 covers 12 residues.

This clonotype was seen ten or more times. The gene calls are TRBV27 and TRBJ2-1, with 8 bases identical to TRBD2. CDR3 length: 15 amino acids. The V and J ends lost 5 bases and 12 bases, in that order; junction bases with no gene match: 15. Germline V CDR1 and CDR2: MNHEY, SMNVEV (reference sequence). Written as DNA, the CDR3 is TGTGCCAGCAGTGCGCGGGAGGCCTACATGTGGGGGCAGTTCTTC. Translation gives CASSAREAYMWGQFF.

By share of the sample, this clonotype is hyperexpanded. V is TRBV11-2 and J is TRBJ2-3; no reliable D call. CDR1 SGHAT and CDR2 FQNNGV come from the germline V gene. V lost 7 bases and J 0 bases, leaving 8 bases between the germline ends. There are 13 residues in the CDR3. Written as DNA, the CDR3 is TGTGCCAGCAAGGGCGGTAGCACAGATACGCAGTATTTT. Its translation is CASKGGSTDTQYF. Variable domain in full (rest from reference TRBV11-2 and TRBJ2-3): EAGVAQSPRYKIIEKRQSVAFWCNPISGHATLYWYQQILGQGPKLLIQFQNNGVVDDSQLPKDRFSAERLKGVDSTLKIQPAKLEDSAVYLCASKGGSTDTQYFGPGTRLTVL.

The J gene is TRBJ2-2, the V gene TRBV6-4; D call uncertain. This CDR3 has 13 amino acids. Germline V gives CDR1 MRHNA, CDR2 SNTAGT. V lost 7 bases, J lost 7 bases, and 13 bases lay in between. The CDR3 here is CASNQIIVGELFF. As DNA, the CDR3 is TGTGCCAGCAACCAGATAATAGTCGGGGAGCTGTTTTTT.

This clonotype was counted ten times or more. The chain combines TRBV7-3 with TRBJ2-5; no definite D call. The CDR3 covers 15 residues. In germline, CDR1 is SGHTA, CDR2 FQGTGA. V dropped 0 bases and J dropped 2 bases, with 10 bases sitting between them. The CDR3 here is CASSLTRSRQETQYF. As DNA, the CDR3 is TGTGCCAGCAGCTTAACGCGGTCCAGGCAAGAGACCCAGTACTTC.

This clonotype was detected ten times or more. The J gene is TRBJ2-3, the V gene TRBV5-1; the match to TRBD2 covers 9 bases. V gave up 3 bases and J gave up 2 bases; unmatched junction bases: 4. The length of the CDR3 is 15 residues. Germline V gene sequence: CDR1 SGHRS, CDR2 YFSETQ. The CDR3 region is CASSWLAGPTDTQYF. The CDR3 nucleotides are TGCGCCAGCAGCTGGCTAGCGGGGCCCACAGATACGCAGTATTTT. The whole variable domain, filled in from reference TRBV5-1 and TRBJ2-3, reads KAGVTQTPRYLIKTRGQQVTLSCSPISGHRSVSWYQQTPGQGLQFLFEYFSETQRNKGNFPGRFSGRQFSNSRSEMNVSTLELGDSALYLCASSWLAGPTDTQYFGPGTRLTVL.

This clonotype came up many times. The V call is TRBV29-1, the J call TRBJ2-1; D is perhaps TRBD2 (6 bases). CDR3 length: 11 amino acids. Germline V gives CDR1 SQVTM, CDR2 ANQGSEA. In DNA, the CDR3 is TGCAGTGCTAAGGGAGGCAATGAGCAGTTCTTC. It is translated as CSAKGGNEQFF.